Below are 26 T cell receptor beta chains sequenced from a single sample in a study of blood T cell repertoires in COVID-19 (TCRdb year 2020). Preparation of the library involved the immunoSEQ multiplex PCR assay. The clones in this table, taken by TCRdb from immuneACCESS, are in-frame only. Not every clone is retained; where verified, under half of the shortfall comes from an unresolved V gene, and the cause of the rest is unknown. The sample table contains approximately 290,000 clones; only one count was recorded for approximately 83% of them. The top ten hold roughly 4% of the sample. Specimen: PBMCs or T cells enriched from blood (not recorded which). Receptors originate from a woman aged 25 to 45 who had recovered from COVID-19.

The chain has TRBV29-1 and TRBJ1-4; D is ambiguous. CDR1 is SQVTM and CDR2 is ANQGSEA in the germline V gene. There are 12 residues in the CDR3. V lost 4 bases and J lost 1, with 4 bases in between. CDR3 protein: CSVAGTNEKLFF. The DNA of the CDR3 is TGCAGCGTTGCCGGAACTAATGAAAAACTGTTTTTT.

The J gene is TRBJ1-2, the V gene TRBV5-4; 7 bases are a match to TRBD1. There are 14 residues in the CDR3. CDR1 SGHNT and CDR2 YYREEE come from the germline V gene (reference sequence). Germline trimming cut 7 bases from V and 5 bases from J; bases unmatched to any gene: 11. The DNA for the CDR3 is TGTGCCAGCGCGCCCCCGGACAGGACTTATGGCTACACCTTC. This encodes CASAPPDRTYGYTF.

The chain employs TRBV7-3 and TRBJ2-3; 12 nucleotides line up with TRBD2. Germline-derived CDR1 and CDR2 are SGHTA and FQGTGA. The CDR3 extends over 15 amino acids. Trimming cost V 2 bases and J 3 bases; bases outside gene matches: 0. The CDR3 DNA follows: TGTGCCAGCAGCTTACTAGCGGGAGGGACAGATACGCAGTATTTT. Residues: CASSLLAGGTDTQYF. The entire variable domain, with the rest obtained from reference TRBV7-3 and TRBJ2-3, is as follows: GAGVSQTPSNKVTEKGKYVELRCDPISGHTALYWYRQSLGQGPEFLIYFQGTGAADDSGLPNDRFFAVRPEGSVSTLKIQRTERGDSAVYLCASSLLAGGTDTQYFGPGTRLTVL.

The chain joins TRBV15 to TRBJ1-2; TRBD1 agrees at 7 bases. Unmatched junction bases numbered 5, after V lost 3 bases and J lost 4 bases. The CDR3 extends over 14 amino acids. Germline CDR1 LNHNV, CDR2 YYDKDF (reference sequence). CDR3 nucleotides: TGTGCCACCAGCAGTACACAGGGGACCTATGGCTACACCTTC. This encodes CATSSTQGTYGYTF.

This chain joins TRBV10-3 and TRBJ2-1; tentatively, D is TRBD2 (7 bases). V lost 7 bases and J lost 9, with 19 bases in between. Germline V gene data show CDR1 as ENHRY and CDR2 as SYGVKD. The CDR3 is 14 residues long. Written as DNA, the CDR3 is TGTGCCATCAAGGGGGGGGGACTACCCACTGAGCAGTTCTTC. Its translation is CAIKGGGLPTEQFF.

CDR3: CASRLAGTSNYEQYF. In DNA form, the CDR3 reads TGTGCCAGCAGACTAGCGGGTACCTCAAACTACGAGCAGTACTTC. The J gene is TRBJ2-7, the V gene TRBV6-5; 9 bases are shared with TRBD2. CDR3 length: 15 residues. The V and J ends lost 6 bases and 3 bases, in that order; junction bases with no gene match: 9. Germline-derived CDR1 and CDR2 are MNHEY and SVGAGI.

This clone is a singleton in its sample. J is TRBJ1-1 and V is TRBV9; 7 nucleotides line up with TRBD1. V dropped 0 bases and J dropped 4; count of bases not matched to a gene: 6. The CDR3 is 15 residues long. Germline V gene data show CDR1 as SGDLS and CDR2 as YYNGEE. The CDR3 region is CASSVGQGGSTEAFF. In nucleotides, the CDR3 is TGTGCCAGCAGCGTAGGACAGGGAGGTAGCACTGAAGCTTTCTTT.

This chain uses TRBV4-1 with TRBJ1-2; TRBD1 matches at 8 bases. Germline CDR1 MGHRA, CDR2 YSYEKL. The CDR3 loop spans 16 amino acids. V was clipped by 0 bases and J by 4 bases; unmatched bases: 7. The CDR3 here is CASSQELGTGAYGYTF. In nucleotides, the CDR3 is TGCGCCAGCAGCCAAGAACTTGGGACAGGAGCCTATGGCTACACCTTC.

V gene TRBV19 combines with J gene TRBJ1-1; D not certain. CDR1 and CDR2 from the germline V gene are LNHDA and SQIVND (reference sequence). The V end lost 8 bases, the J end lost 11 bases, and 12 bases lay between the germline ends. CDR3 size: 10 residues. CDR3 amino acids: CASGDTGAFF. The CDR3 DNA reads TGTGCCAGTGGAGACACGGGGGCTTTCTTT.

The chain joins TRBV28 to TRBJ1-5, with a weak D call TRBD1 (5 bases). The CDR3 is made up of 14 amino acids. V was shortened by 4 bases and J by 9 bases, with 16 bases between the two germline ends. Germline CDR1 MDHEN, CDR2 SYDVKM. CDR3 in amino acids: CASSSPSGPGPQHF. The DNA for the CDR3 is TGTGCCAGCAGTTCTCCGTCAGGGCCGGGGCCCCAGCATTTT.

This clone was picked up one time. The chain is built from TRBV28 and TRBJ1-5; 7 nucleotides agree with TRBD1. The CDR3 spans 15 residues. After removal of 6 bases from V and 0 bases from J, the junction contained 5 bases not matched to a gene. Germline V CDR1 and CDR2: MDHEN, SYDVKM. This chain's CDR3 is CASSSGQFSNQPQHF. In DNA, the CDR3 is TGTGCCAGCAGCTCGGGACAGTTTAGCAATCAGCCCCAGCATTTT.

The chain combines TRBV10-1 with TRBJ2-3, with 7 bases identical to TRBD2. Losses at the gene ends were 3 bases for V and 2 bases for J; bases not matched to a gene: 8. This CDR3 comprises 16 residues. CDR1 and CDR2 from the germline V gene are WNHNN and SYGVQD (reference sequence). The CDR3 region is CASSEGLADNTDTQYF. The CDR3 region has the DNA TGCGCCAGCAGTGAAGGTCTAGCGGATAACACAGATACGCAGTATTTT.

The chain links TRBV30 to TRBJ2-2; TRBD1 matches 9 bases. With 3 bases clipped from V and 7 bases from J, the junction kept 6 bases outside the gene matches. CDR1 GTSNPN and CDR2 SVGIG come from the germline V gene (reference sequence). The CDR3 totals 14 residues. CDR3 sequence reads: CAWSRTGEFGELFF. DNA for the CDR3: TGTGCCTGGAGCCGGACAGGGGAATTCGGGGAGCTGTTTTTT.

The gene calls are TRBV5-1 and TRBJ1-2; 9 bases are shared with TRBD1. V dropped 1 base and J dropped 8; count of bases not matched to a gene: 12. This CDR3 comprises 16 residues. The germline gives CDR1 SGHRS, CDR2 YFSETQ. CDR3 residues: CASSLKFSDRGDGYTF. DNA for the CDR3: TGCGCCAGCAGCTTGAAGTTCTCGGACAGGGGAGACGGCTACACCTTC. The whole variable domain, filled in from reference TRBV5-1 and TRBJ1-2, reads KAGVTQTPRYLIKTRGQQVTLSCSPISGHRSVSWYQQTPGQGLQFLFEYFSETQRNKGNFPGRFSGRQFSNSRSEMNVSTLELGDSALYLCASSLKFSDRGDGYTFGSGTRLTVV.

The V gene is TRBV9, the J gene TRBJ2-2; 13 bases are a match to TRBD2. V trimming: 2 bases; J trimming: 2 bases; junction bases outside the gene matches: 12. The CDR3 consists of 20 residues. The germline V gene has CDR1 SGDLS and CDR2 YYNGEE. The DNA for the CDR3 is TGTGCCAGCAGCGTGGGGGCCGGGGGACTAGCGGGGCTAAACACCGGGGAGCTGTTTTTT. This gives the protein CASSVGAGGLAGLNTGELFF.

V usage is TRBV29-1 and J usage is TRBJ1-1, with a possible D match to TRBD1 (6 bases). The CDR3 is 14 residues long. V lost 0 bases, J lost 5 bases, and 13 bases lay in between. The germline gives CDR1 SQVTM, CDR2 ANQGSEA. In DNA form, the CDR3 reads TGCAGCGTTGAAGATGCAGGGGTACAAACTGAAGCTTTCTTT. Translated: CSVEDAGVQTEAFF.

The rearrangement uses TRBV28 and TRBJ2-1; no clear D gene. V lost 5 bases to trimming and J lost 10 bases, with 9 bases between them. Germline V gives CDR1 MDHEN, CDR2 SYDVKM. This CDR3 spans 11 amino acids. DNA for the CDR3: TGTGCCAGCAGTCTGGAGCTGGAGCAGTTCTTC. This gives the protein CASSLELEQFF.

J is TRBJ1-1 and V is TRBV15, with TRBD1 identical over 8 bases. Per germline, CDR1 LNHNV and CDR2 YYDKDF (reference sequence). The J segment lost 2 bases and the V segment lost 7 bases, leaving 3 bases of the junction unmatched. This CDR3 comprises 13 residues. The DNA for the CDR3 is TGTGCCACCACAGGGGGCCGAAACACTGAAGCTTTCTTT. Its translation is CATTGGRNTEAFF. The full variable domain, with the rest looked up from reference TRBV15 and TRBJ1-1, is DAMVIQNPRYQVTQFGKPVTLSCSQTLNHNVMYWYQQKSSQAPKLLFHYYDKDFNNEADTPDNFQSRRPNTSFCFLDIRSPGLGDTAMYLCATTGGRNTEAFFGQGTRLTVV.

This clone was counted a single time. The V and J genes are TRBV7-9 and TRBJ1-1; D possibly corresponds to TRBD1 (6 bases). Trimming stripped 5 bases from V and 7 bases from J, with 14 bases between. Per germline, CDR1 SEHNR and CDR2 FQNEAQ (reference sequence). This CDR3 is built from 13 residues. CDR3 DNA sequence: TGTGCCAGCAGCCTCGAGGGACACAGTGAAGCTTTCTTT. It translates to CASSLEGHSEAFF.

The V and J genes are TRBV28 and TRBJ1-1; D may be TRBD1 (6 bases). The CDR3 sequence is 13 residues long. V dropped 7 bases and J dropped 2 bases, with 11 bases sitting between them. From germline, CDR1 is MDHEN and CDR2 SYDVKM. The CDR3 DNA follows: TGTGCCAGCAAACAGGGTCTTAACACTGAAGCTTTCTTT. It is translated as CASKQGLNTEAFF. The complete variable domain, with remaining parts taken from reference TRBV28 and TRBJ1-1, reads DVKVTQSSRYLVKRTGEKVFLECVQDMDHENMFWYRQDPGLGLRLIYFSYDVKMKEKGDIPEGYSVSREKKERFSLILESASTNQTSMYLCASKQGLNTEAFFGQGTRLTVV.

CDR3 in amino acids: CASSLWSGTGGAYNEQFF. As DNA, the CDR3 is TGTGCCAGCAGCCTCTGGTCCGGGACAGGGGGGGCCTACAATGAGCAGTTCTTC. The chain uses TRBV7-8 and TRBJ2-1, with 11 nucleotides matching TRBD1. The CDR3 contains 18 residues. The J segment lost 2 bases and the V segment lost 5 bases, leaving 11 bases of the junction unmatched. Germline CDR1 and CDR2: SGHVS and FQNEAQ.

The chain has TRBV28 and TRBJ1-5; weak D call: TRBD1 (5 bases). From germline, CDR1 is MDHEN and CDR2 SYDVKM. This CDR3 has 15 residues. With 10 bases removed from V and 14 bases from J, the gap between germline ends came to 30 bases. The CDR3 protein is CATAWGDLAISGKHF. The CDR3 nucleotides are TGTGCCACCGCATGGGGGGATCTAGCAATCAGCGGGAAGCATTTT.

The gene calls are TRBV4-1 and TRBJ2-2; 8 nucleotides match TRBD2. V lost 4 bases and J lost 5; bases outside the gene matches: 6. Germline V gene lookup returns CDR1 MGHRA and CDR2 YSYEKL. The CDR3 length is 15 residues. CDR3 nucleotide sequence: TGCGCCAGCAGCCTGTTAGCGGGAAGTACCGGGGAGCTGTTTTTT. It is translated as CASSLLAGSTGELFF.

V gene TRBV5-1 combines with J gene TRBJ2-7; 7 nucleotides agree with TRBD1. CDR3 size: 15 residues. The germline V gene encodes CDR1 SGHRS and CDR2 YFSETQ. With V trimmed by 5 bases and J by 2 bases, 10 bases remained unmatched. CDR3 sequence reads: CASSQTGTATYEQYF. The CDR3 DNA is TGCGCCAGCAGTCAAACCGGGACAGCTACCTACGAGCAGTACTTC. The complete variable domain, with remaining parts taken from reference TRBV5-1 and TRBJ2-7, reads KAGVTQTPRYLIKTRGQQVTLSCSPISGHRSVSWYQQTPGQGLQFLFEYFSETQRNKGNFPGRFSGRQFSNSRSEMNVSTLELGDSALYLCASSQTGTATYEQYFGPGTRLTVT.

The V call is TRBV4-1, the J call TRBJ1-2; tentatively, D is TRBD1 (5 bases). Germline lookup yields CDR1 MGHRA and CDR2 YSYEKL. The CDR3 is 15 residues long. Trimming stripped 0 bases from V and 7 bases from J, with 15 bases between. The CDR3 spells CASSQEVGVSSGYTF. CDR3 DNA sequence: TGCGCCAGCAGCCAAGAAGTAGGGGTATCGAGTGGCTACACCTTC.

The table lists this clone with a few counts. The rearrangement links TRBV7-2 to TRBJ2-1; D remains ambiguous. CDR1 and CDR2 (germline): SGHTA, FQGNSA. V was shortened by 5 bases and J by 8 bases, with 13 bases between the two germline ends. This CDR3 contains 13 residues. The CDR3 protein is CASSPRRYDEQFF. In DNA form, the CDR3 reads TGTGCCAGCAGCCCTAGGAGATACGATGAGCAGTTCTTC.